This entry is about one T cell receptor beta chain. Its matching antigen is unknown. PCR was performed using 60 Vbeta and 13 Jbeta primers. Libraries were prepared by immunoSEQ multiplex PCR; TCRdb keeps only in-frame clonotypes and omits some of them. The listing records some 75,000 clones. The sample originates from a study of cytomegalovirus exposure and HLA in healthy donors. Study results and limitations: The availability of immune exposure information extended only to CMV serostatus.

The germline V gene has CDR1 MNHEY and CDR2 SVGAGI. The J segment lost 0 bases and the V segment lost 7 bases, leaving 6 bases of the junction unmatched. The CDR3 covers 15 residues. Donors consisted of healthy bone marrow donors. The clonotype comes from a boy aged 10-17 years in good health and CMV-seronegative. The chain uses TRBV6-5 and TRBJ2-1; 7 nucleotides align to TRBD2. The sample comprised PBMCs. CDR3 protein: CASTRAGTSYNEQFF. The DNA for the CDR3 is TGTGCCAGCACCAGAGCGGGGACCTCCTACAATGAGCAGTTCTTC.